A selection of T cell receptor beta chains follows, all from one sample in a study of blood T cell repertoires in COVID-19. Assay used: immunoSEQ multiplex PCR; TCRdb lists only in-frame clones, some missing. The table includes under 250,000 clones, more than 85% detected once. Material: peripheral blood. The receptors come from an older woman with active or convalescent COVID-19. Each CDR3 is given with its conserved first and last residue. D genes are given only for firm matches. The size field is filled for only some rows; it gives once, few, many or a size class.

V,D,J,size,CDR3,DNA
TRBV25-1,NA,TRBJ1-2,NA,CASSEWGSGGTNYGYTF,TGTGCCAGCAGTGAATGGGGAAGTGGGGGCACTAACTATGGCTACACCTTC
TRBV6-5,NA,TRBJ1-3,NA,CASSYKIAGNTIYF,TGTGCCAGCAGTTACAAGATAGCTGGAAACACCATATATTTT
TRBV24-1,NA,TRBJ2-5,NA,CATSVFSQQETQYF,TGTGCCACCAGTGTTTTTTCGCAGCAAGAGACCCAGTACTTC
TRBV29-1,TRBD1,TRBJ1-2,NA,CSVAKTGHGYTF,TGCAGCGTTGCCAAGACAGGGCACGGCTACACCTTC
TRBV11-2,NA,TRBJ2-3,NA,CASSPRQGTDTQYF,TGTGCCAGCAGCCCTAGACAGGGCACAGATACGCAGTATTTT
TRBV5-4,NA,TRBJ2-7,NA,CASSSAGVYEQYF,TGTGCCAGCAGCTCCGCCGGGGTCTACGAGCAGTACTTC
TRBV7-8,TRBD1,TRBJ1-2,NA,CASSFRTGDGYTF,TGTGCCAGCAGCTTTAGGACAGGGGATGGCTACACCTTC
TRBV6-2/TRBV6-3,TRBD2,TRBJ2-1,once,CASSYPWGGHDEQFF,TGTGCCAGCAGTTACCCGTGGGGGGGTCACGATGAGCAGTTCTTC
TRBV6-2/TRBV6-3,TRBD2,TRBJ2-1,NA,CASSYPLGGAYNEQFF,TGTGCCAGCAGTTACCCCCTTGGGGGGGCCTACAATGAGCAGTTCTTC
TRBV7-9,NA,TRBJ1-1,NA,CASSLADTRGTEAFF,TGTGCCAGCAGCTTAGCCGATACACGGGGCACTGAAGCTTTCTTT
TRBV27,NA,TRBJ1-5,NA,CASGRSGGVHQPQHF,TGTGCCAGCGGACGGTCGGGGGGAGTACATCAGCCCCAGCATTTT
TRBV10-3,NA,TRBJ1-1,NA,CAISTQGTTEAFF,TGTGCCATCAGTACACAGGGAACCACTGAAGCTTTCTTT
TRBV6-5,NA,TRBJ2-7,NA,CASSSLGGVYEQYF,TGTGCCAGCAGTTCCTTAGGGGGTGTCTACGAGCAGTACTTC
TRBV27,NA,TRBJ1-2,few,CATPYRVCILVYTF,TGTGCCACCCCATACAGGGTATGTATACTGGTGTACACCTTC
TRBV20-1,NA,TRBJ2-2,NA,CSASPLAPGELFF,TGCAGTGCTAGTCCTCTAGCCCCCGGGGAGCTGTTTTTT
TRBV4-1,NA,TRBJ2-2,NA,CASSQDTGLPGELFF,TGCGCCAGCAGCCAAGATACAGGGCTACCCGGGGAGCTGTTTTTT
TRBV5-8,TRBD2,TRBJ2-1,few,CASSWGLAVYNEQFF,TGTGCCAGCAGCTGGGGACTAGCGGTATACAATGAGCAGTTCTTC
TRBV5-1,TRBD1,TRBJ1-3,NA,CASSLLRGGLSGNTIYF,TGCGCCAGCAGCTTGCTGAGAGGGGGCCTCTCTGGAAACACCATATATTTT
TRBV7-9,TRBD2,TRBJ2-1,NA,CASSLIHQERGSNEQFF,TGTGCCAGCAGCTTAATCCATCAGGAGCGGGGGTCGAATGAGCAGTTCTTC
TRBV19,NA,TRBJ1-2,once,CASTALGVIDYGYTF,TGTGCCAGTACCGCTTTAGGGGTGATTGACTATGGCTACACCTTC
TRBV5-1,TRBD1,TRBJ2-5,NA,CASSWDRPRETQYF,TGCGCCAGCAGCTGGGACAGACCCAGAGAGACCCAGTACTTC
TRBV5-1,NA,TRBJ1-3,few,CASSSGDHSGNTIYF,TGCGCCAGCAGCTCAGGTGACCACTCTGGAAACACCATATATTTT
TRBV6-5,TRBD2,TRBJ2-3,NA,CASTRGGVADTQYF,TGTGCCAGCACACGCGGGGGGGTTGCAGATACGCAGTATTTT
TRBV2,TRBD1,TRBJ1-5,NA,CASTPGGTSNQPQHF,TGTGCCAGCACCCCAGGGGGCACTTCAAATCAGCCCCAGCATTTT
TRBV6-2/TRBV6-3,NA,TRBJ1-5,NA,CASSLRGQPQHF,TGTGCCAGCAGTCTACGGGGACAGCCCCAGCATTTT
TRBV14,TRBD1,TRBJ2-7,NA,CASSQGQGAFYEQYF,TGTGCCAGCAGCCAGGGACAGGGGGCCTTCTACGAGCAGTACTTC
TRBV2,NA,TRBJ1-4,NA,CASSYLWEKLFF,TGTGCCAGCAGTTACTTGTGGGAAAAACTGTTTTTT
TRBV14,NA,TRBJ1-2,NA,CASRQVGGSTF,TGTGCCAGCAGACAAGTCGGGGGGAGCACCTTC
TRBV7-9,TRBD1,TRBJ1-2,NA,CASSTDRTYGYTF,TGTGCCAGCAGCACGGACAGGACCTATGGCTACACCTTC
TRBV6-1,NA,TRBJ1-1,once,CASSDAHWTEAFF,TGTGCCAGCAGTGATGCGCATTGGACTGAAGCTTTCTTT
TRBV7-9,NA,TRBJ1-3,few,CASSLSGGHSGNTIYF,TGTGCCAGCAGCTTATCCGGGGGGCACTCTGGAAACACCATATATTTT
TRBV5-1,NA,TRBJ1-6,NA,CASSLATVSNSPLHF,TGCGCCAGCAGCTTGGCCACTGTCTCAAATTCACCCCTCCACTTT
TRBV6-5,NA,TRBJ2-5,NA,CASTPDPVSSETQYF,TGTGCCAGCACCCCCGACCCCGTTAGCTCGGAGACCCAGTACTTC
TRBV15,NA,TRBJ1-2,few,CATSREGGGAYGYTF,TGTGCCACCAGCAGAGAAGGTGGGGGCGCCTATGGCTACACCTTC
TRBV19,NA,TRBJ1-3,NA,CASSGDSGNTIYF,TGTGCCAGTAGTGGAGACTCTGGAAACACCATATATTTT
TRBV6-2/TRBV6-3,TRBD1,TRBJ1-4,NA,CASSHGQGATNEKLFF,TGTGCCAGCAGTCACGGACAGGGGGCAACTAATGAAAAACTGTTTTTT
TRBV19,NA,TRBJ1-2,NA,CASKRREGSYGYTF,TGTGCCAGTAAGCGTCGAGAAGGATCCTATGGCTACACCTTC
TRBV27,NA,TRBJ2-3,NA,CASSFGTGGDTQYF,TGTGCCAGCAGTTTTGGCACCGGGGGAGATACGCAGTATTTT
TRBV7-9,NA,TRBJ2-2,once,CASSPGAGNTGELFF,TGTGCCAGCAGCCCAGGGGCAGGGAACACCGGGGAGCTGTTTTTT
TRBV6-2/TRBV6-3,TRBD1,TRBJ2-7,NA,CASSRTGGGEQYF,TGTGCCAGCAGTCGTACAGGGGGAGGCGAGCAGTACTTC
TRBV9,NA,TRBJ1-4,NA,CASSPGTSNEKLFF,TGTGCCAGCAGCCCGGGGACATCTAATGAAAAACTGTTTTTT
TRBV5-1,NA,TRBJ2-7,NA,CASSSQGQGIYEQYF,TGCGCCAGCAGCTCCCAGGGGCAGGGGATCTACGAGCAGTACTTC
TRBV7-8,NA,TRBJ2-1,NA,CASSFLVTDEQFF,TGTGCCAGCAGCTTTCTAGTTACCGATGAGCAGTTCTTC
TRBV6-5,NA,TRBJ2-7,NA,CASSGVGTGNYEQYF,TGTGCCAGCAGCGGTGTTGGTACAGGGAATTACGAGCAGTACTTC
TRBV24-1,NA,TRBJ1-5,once,CATSTGVWQPQHF,TGTGCCACCTCGACGGGGGTGTGGCAGCCCCAGCATTTT
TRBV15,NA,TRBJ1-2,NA,CATSAWGGEGYTF,TGTGCCACCAGCGCCTGGGGGGGGGAAGGCTACACCTTC
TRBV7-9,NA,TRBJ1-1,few,CASSSNPGTEAFF,TGTGCCAGCAGCTCCAACCCGGGGACTGAAGCTTTCTTT